This T cell receptor (beta chain) emerged from a study of cytomegalovirus exposure and HLA in healthy donors. Across the whole study: HLA-typed donors were the source of about 85 million unique TCRs, which an early data release held. Findings of the study overall: About 87% or about 30% of the time was how often most TCR beta V segments were productive, according to an earlier analysis. For TCR beta chains, V- and J-gene trimming was later linked to a missense DCLRE1C variant.

V was clipped by 3 bases and J by 3 bases, with 20 bases between them. Germline CDR1 and CDR2: ENHRY and SYGVKD. The CDR3 runs to 17 residues. The PCR made use of 60 Vbeta and 13 Jbeta primers. Assay used: immunoSEQ multiplex PCR; TCRdb lists only in-frame clones, some missing. The sample lists approximately 150,000 clones, roughly 73% occurring once. Concerning this clone: What it binds is not known.

This TCR was recovered from a woman aged 18-29 years in good health and CMV-seronegative. Specimen: PBMCs. The chain joins TRBV10-3 to TRBJ2-5; D is possibly TRBD1 (5 bases). CDR3 coding DNA: TGTGCCATCAGTGACTCCCAAGGGGCTGCCCTGAAAGAGACCCAGTACTTC. Amino acid sequence: CAISDSQGAALKETQYF.